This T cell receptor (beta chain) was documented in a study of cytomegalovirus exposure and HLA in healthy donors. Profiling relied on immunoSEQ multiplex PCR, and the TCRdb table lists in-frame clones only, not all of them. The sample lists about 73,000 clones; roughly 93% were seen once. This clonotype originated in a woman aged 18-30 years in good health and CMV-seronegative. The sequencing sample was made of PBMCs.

The CDR3 sequence: CASSSTAGSTDTQYF. CDR3 DNA sequence: TGCGCCAGCAGCTCGACGGCAGGTAGCACAGATACGCAGTATTTT. The chain has TRBV5-1 and TRBJ2-3; D is uncertain. The germline CDR1 and CDR2 sequences are SGHRS and YFSETQ. The CDR3 consists of 15 residues. V lost 3 bases, J lost 0 bases, and 11 bases lay in between.